A selection of T cell receptor beta chains follows, all from one sample in a study of human T cells and chemical hapten exposure. TCRdb independently ran MiXCR on the RACE reads; one entry per CDR3 protein. The sample includes 50,000 or so distinct CDR3 sequences, approximately 9.9% seen only once; the top ten take 16%. Sample: whole blood, taken in connection with sensitization to the hapten diphenylcyclopropenone (DPC). These receptors came from a woman in her forties with alopecia areata. Some clones in this sample may be carry-over from other donors' samples. CDR3s include the opening cysteine and the closing phenylalanine or tryptophan. The D gene is left open where the match is weak. A clone size is listed for some rows: how often the clone was seen (once, few, many), or a class if it is expanded.

TGCAGTGCTAGGGACGCACGCAGCCCCACCTACGAGCAGTACTTC,CSARDARSPTYEQYF,NA,TRBJ2-7,TRBV20-1,few
TGTGCCAGCAGTATGGACCCCCAAGGGGCCCAGTACTTC,CASSMDPQGAQYF,NA,TRBJ2-5,TRBV25-1,few
TGCGCCAGCAGCTTGGGAGGACACGACACAGATACGCAGTATTTT,CASSLGGHDTDTQYF,NA,TRBJ2-3,TRBV5-1,many
TGTGCCAGCAGCCAAGCGTCCTACGAGCAGTACTTC,CASSQASYEQYF,NA,TRBJ2-7,TRBV3-1,few
TGTGCCAGCAGCCACAACTTAGGTCGAGGGGGCACCTATGGCTACACCTTC,CASSHNLGRGGTYGYTF,TRBD1,TRBJ1-2,TRBV13,many
TGTGCCAGCAGTTACTCGGGGGGCCTTTCTTACGAGCAGTACTTC,CASSYSGGLSYEQYF,NA,TRBJ2-7,TRBV6-6,few
TGCAGCGTTGTCGGGGGCACCTACGAGCAGTACTTC,CSVVGGTYEQYF,NA,TRBJ2-7,TRBV29-1,NA
TGTGCCAGCAGCCTGGTGAGTTTAGGCACAGATACGCAGTATTTT,CASSLVSLGTDTQYF,NA,TRBJ2-3,TRBV7-6,few
TGCGCCAGCAGCTTGGGGCAGGGGAGCGACGAGCAGTACTTC,CASSLGQGSDEQYF,NA,TRBJ2-7,TRBV5-1,NA
TGCGCCAGCAGCCAGGGGGAGGGAGATACGCAGTATTTT,CASSQGEGDTQYF,TRBD2,TRBJ2-3,TRBV4-3,few
TGTGCCAGCAGCCCCGGGACACCAAACAATGAGCAGTTCTTC,CASSPGTPNNEQFF,NA,TRBJ2-1,TRBV5-5,few
TGTGCCAGCAGTTTCCCCACAGGGGCTAGCACAGATACGCAGTATTTT,CASSFPTGASTDTQYF,TRBD1,TRBJ2-3,TRBV28,few
TGTGCCAGCAGTGAGATCCAGGTTCAAGAGACCCAGTACTTC,CASSEIQVQETQYF,NA,TRBJ2-5,TRBV6-1,few
TGTGCCAGCAGCCAACGGCCTGTGAACTATGGCTACACCTTC,CASSQRPVNYGYTF,NA,TRBJ1-2,TRBV14,many
TGCAGCGTTGTCCGGGACAGGGGGCAGGCTGAAGCTTTCTTT,CSVVRDRGQAEAFF,TRBD1,TRBJ1-1,TRBV29-1,NA
TGTGCCACCAGCCCGCGGGGAGACGGGAGCAATCAGCCCCAGCATTTT,CATSPRGDGSNQPQHF,NA,TRBJ1-5,TRBV15,few
TGCGCCAGCAGCCAAGATATCTGGCGGACCCAAGAGACCCAGTACTTC,CASSQDIWRTQETQYF,NA,TRBJ2-5,TRBV4-3,NA
TGTGCCACCAGCAGGGGGGGTATTTCCTACAATGAGCAGTTCTTC,CATSRGGISYNEQFF,NA,TRBJ2-1,TRBV15,once
TGTGCCAGCAGTATCACCCACGGGACAGGGACCTACTACGAGCAGTACTTC,CASSITHGTGTYYEQYF,TRBD1,TRBJ2-7,TRBV6-2/TRBV6-3,NA
TGCGCCAGCAGCCAATACAGGGGTGAAAGTCAGCCCCAGCATTTT,CASSQYRGESQPQHF,TRBD1,TRBJ1-5,TRBV4-1,NA
TGCGCCAGCAGCCAACGGACAGGGGGAAGTTTTGGCTACACCTTC,CASSQRTGGSFGYTF,TRBD1,TRBJ1-2,TRBV4-1,NA
TGTGCCAGCAGCCCGGGGGCCTCCTCTGGGGCCAACGTCCTGACTTTC,CASSPGASSGANVLTF,NA,TRBJ2-6,TRBV6-4,many
TGTGCCAGCAGCTCCCTACTGACAGGGACCACGGCGCAGTACTTC,CASSSLLTGTTAQYF,TRBD1,TRBJ2-7,TRBV7-9,many
TGTGCCAGCAGCACCGACAGGGAGGGAGCGAGCACTGAAGCTTTCTTT,CASSTDREGASTEAFF,TRBD1,TRBJ1-1,TRBV7-9,few
TGTGCCAGCAGCTTACCCCGACGGGGGAGGGATACGCAGTATTTT,CASSLPRRGRDTQYF,NA,TRBJ2-3,TRBV11-2,many
TGTGCCAGCAGCGTCGGGACAGGGAGCATCCATGGCTACACCTTC,CASSVGTGSIHGYTF,TRBD1,TRBJ1-2,TRBV7-9,few
TGTGCCAGCAGTTTATCAGGGGGCGAGAACATTCAGTACTTC,CASSLSGGENIQYF,TRBD1,TRBJ2-4,TRBV28,NA
TGTGCCAGCAGCGCCGGGACAGGGGCCTACGAGCAGTACTTC,CASSAGTGAYEQYF,TRBD1,TRBJ2-7,TRBV7-9,many
TGTGCCAGCAGCTCACCGGGACAGGAGGAATCCCGCTACGGTGCAGTCCACTTC,CASSSPGQEESRYGAVHF,TRBD1,TRBJ2-7,TRBV5-4,NA
TGCGCCAGCAGCGACGGGACAGGTAGGATTACCTCCTACGAGCAGTACTTC,CASSDGTGRITSYEQYF,TRBD1,TRBJ2-7,TRBV5-1,many
TGTGCCAGCAGCCAAGGAACTAGCGGGGTTGGCGAGCAGTACTTC,CASSQGTSGVGEQYF,TRBD2,TRBJ2-7,TRBV4-2,few
TGTGCCAGCAGCTTATCCCGGTTCATGAACACTGAAGCTTTCTTT,CASSLSRFMNTEAFF,NA,TRBJ1-1,TRBV11-1,few
TGTGCCAGCAGTTACTCCGCTCGGGACCCCGGTGGATACGAGCAGTACTTC,CASSYSARDPGGYEQYF,NA,TRBJ2-7,TRBV6-2/TRBV6-3,few
TGCAGCGTTCAGCTCCAAGAGACCCAGTACTTC,CSVQLQETQYF,NA,TRBJ2-5,TRBV29-1,few
TGTGCCAGCAGCTTAGAGGGCAGGGTGGCATTGGTAGAGACCCAGTACTTC,CASSLEGRVALVETQYF,NA,TRBJ2-5,TRBV7-2,many
TGTGCCAGCAGCTTTCCGGGACATAAGGATACGCAGTATTTT,CASSFPGHKDTQYF,NA,TRBJ2-3,TRBV7-6,few
TGTGCCAGCAGTTCCCACCTTAGCGGGGCCACAGATACGCAGTATTTT,CASSSHLSGATDTQYF,TRBD2,TRBJ2-3,TRBV6-5,many
TGCGCCAGCAGCCAAGAAGGGCAGGGCGGGTATGATGAAAAACTGTTTTTT,CASSQEGQGGYDEKLFF,NA,TRBJ1-4,TRBV4-1,many
TGCGCCAGCAGCCAAGACGGTTTAGCAACTAATGAAAAACTGTTTTTT,CASSQDGLATNEKLFF,NA,TRBJ1-4,TRBV4-1,few
TGTGCCTGGAGCGCACCCCCCAATAATTCACCCCTCCACTTT,CAWSAPPNNSPLHF,NA,TRBJ1-6,TRBV30,few
TGTGCCAGCAGCCCCCGAGCTGGGGGCACAGATACGCAGTATTTT,CASSPRAGGTDTQYF,NA,TRBJ2-3,TRBV6-4,NA
TGTGCCAGCAGCCAAGATGGCGGTGAACAGCCCCAGCATTTT,CASSQDGGEQPQHF,NA,TRBJ1-5,TRBV4-2,NA
TGTGCCAGCAGCTACGGACAGGGGAACTACGAGCAGTACTTC,CASSYGQGNYEQYF,TRBD1,TRBJ2-7,TRBV3-1,NA
TGCGCCAGCAGCGTCCAAGGAGGGGGAGTCTCTGGGGCCAACGTCCTGACTTTC,CASSVQGGGVSGANVLTF,NA,TRBJ2-6,TRBV4-1,NA
TGTGCCAGCAGCCAGGCCGGGACTAGCGGGGGGGCAAGGGCCAAAAACATTCAGTACTTC,CASSQAGTSGGARAKNIQYF,TRBD2,TRBJ2-4,TRBV4-2,many
TGTGCCAGCAGCTTAGGGGGACAGGGGACCAATCAGCCCCAGCATTTT,CASSLGGQGTNQPQHF,TRBD1,TRBJ1-5,TRBV7-2,many
TGTGCCAGCAGGGACTCTAGGATAGCCGATACGCAGTATTTT,CASRDSRIADTQYF,NA,TRBJ2-3,TRBV2,few
TGTGCCAGCCCCGGCGGAGGTTCAGAGACCCAGTACTTC,CASPGGGSETQYF,NA,TRBJ2-5,TRBV7-3,NA